This entry is about one TCR beta chain. Using immunoSEQ multiplex PCR, the repertoire was profiled, and TCRdb retains in-frame clones only, with some absent. The sample contains more than 90,000 clones, roughly 85% of which appear only once. The CDR3 is 12 residues long. CDR1 is SQVTM, CDR2 ANQGSEA, per germline. Trimming removed 6 bases from V and 1 base from J, with 9 bases in between. These data originate in a study of blood T cell repertoires in COVID-19. The clonotype was recovered from a woman in her sixties or seventies with active or convalescent COVID-19. This chain uses TRBV29-1 with TRBJ1-1; D remains unclear. Sequencing was carried out using peripheral blood. The CDR3 DNA is TGCAGCGTCGGAGTGGGGAACACTGAAGCTTTCTTT. This encodes CSVGVGNTEAFF.